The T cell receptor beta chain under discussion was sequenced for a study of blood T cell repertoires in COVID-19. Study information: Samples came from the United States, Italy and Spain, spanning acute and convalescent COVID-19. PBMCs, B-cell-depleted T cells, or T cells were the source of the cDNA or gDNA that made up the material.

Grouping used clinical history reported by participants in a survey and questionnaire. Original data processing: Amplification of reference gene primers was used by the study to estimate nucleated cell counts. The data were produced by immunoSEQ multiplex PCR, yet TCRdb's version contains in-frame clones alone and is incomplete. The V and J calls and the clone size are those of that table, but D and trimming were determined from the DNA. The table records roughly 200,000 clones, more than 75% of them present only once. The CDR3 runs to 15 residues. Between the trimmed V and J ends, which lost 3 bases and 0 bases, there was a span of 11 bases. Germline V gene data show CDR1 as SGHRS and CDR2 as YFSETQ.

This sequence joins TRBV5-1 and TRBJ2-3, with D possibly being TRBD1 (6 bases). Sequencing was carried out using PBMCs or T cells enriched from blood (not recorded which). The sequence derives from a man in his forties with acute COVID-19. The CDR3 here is CASSSTGDSTDTQYF. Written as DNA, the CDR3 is TGCGCCAGCAGCTCGACAGGTGACAGCACAGATACGCAGTATTTT.